These T cell receptor beta chains were read from a single sample in a study of vaccination and CD4 T cells after COVID-19. The antigens of these receptors remain unknown. TCRdb re-called the PCR reads with MiXCR, one entry per CDR3 protein. This sample carries over 20,000 distinct CDR3 sequences, under 80% of them seen once, and the ten largest clones take roughly 8.8%. The sample comprised CD4+ T cells from blood, cultured in vitro. Source of these receptors: a human donor who had recovered from COVID-19. CDR3s include the opening cysteine and the closing phenylalanine or tryptophan. D genes are given only for firm matches. Size tells how often a clone was seen (once, few, many) or the class of an expanded clone, and some rows leave it out.

V,size,J,D,length,DNA,CDR3
TRBV20-1,-,TRBJ2-1,-,14,TGCAGTGCTCAAATAGCTACCATCTCCAATGAGCAGTTCTTC,CSAQIATISNEQFF
TRBV4-1,-,TRBJ1-6,-,17,TGCGCCAGCAGCCAAGAGGTCCGGGCCTCCTATAATTCACCCCTCCACTTT,CASSQEVRASYNSPLHF
TRBV6-1,few,TRBJ1-6,TRBD1,16,TGTGCCAGCAGTCTTACCGGACAGGGGGCTAGTGCACCCCTCCACTTT,CASSLTGQGASAPLHF
TRBV28,-,TRBJ2-1,TRBD2,16,TGTGCCAGCAGGCTCGCCGGGACTAGCGGGAGTTATGAGCAGTTCTTC,CASRLAGTSGSYEQFF
TRBV7-6,-,TRBJ2-2,TRBD2,14,TGTGCCAGCGAGTCGGGAGGGGGTACCGGGGAGCTGTTTTTT,CASESGGGTGELFF
TRBV2,-,TRBJ1-6,-,13,TGTGCCAGCATGGGCGGACGTAATTCACCCCTCCACTTT,CASMGGRNSPLHF
TRBV6-4,-,TRBJ1-1,-,13,TGTGCCAGCAGTGCACAAGTCTACACTGAAGCTTTCTTT,CASSAQVYTEAFF
TRBV28,-,TRBJ2-7,-,12,TGTGCCAGCAGCGCTCCAGCGTACGAGCAGTACTTC,CASSAPAYEQYF
TRBV7-2,few,TRBJ2-3,-,13,TGTGCCAGCAGCCTGGGGATCACAGATACGCAGTATTTT,CASSLGITDTQYF
TRBV20-1,-,TRBJ1-5,TRBD1,15,TGCAGTGCTAGGGGCCCACAGGGGGGAAGGCAGCCCCAGCATTTT,CSARGPQGGRQPQHF
TRBV7-2,-,TRBJ2-3,-,13,TGTGCCAGCAGCTTTGGTGTGGGAGATACGCAGTATTTT,CASSFGVGDTQYF
TRBV19,-,TRBJ1-1,TRBD1,15,TGTGCCAGTAGTACCCGACAGGGGGCGCGGACTGAAGCTTTCTTT,CASSTRQGARTEAFF
TRBV24-1,once,TRBJ2-1,-,16,TGTGCCACCAGTGATTTTAGGGGGAGCTCCTACAATGAGCAGTTCTTC,CATSDFRGSSYNEQFF
TRBV19,-,TRBJ2-3,TRBD2,18,TGTGCCAGTAGTATCAACTCGGGACTAGCGGGAGGGACAGATACGCAGTATTTT,CASSINSGLAGGTDTQYF
TRBV20-1,-,TRBJ1-3,TRBD1,14,TGCAGTGCCCCCGGACAGGGAATTGGAAACACCATATATTTT,CSAPGQGIGNTIYF
TRBV10-3,-,TRBJ1-5,-,13,TGTGCCATCAGGGGGGACCTCAATCAGCCCCAGCATTTT,CAIRGDLNQPQHF
TRBV19,few,TRBJ1-1,TRBD1,19,TGTGCCAGTAGTGCCCGTTTGGGACAGGCAAGGGAAGGGAACACTGAAGCTTTCTTT,CASSARLGQAREGNTEAFF